A single sample gave rise to the 10 T cell receptor beta chains below, sequenced in a study of T cell responses to AZD1222 COVID-19 vaccine. Data came from immunoSEQ multiplex PCR; TCRdb stores just in-frame clones and leaves some out. The sample has tens of thousands of clones, 70% to 90% seen once; the top ten hold just under 5%. The specimen comprised peripheral blood, sampled on day 0 of AZD1222 vaccination. Every receptor here comes from an adult in good health.

As for this clone: This CDR3 is also generated by other DNA sequences in the sample. J is TRBJ1-6 and V is TRBV18, with D maybe TRBD1 (5 bases). With 3 bases removed from V and 7 bases from J, the gap between germline ends came to 10 bases. The CDR3 consists of 14 residues. Germline V gene sequence: CDR1 KGHSH, CDR2 LQKENI. The CDR3 reads CASSPDSGNSPLHF. The CDR3 DNA reads TGTGCCAGCTCACCCGACAGTGGCAATTCACCCCTCCACTTT.

The gene calls are TRBV3-1 (or the pseudogene TRBV3-2) and TRBJ2-5, with D perhaps matching TRBD1 or TRBD2 (5 bases each). With 4 bases removed from V and 4 bases from J, the gap between germline ends came to 13 bases. The CDR3 loop spans 14 amino acids. CDR1 is LGHDT and CDR2 is YNNKEL in the germline V gene (reference sequence). The CDR3 DNA is TGTGCCAGCAGCCGGGAAACGGGGCGAGAGACCCAGTACTTC. The encoded protein is CASSRETGRETQYF.

The V and J genes are TRBV3-1 (or the pseudogene TRBV3-2) and TRBJ2-7; no firm D call. The germline CDR1 and CDR2 sequences are LGHDT and YNNKEL (reference sequence). The CDR3 loop spans 16 amino acids. The V end lost 1 base, the J end lost 0 bases, and 13 bases lay between the germline ends. The CDR3 here is CASSQVVTLSSYEQYF. The CDR3 bases are TGTGCCAGCAGCCAAGTGGTGACTCTCAGCTCCTACGAGCAGTACTTC.

This chain joins TRBV18 and TRBJ1-2; D perhaps matches TRBD1 (5 bases). From germline, CDR1 is KGHSH and CDR2 LQKENI. Between the trimmed V and J ends, which lost 3 bases and 8 bases, there was a span of 13 bases. The CDR3 has 13 amino acids. This CDR3 reads CASSPGPKGGYTF. CDR3 coding DNA: TGTGCCAGCTCACCGGGGCCAAAGGGAGGCTACACCTTC.

The rearrangement links TRBV6-5 to TRBJ2-1; 12 bases line up with TRBD2. V was pared by 6 bases and J by 4 bases, with 4 bases of the junction left unmatched. CDR1 and CDR2 from the germline V gene are MNHEY and SVGAGI. This CDR3 region has 15 residues. DNA for the CDR3: TGTGCCAGCAGACGGACTAGCGGGGCGTACAATGAGCAGTTCTTC. It codes for CASRRTSGAYNEQFF.

The rearrangement uses TRBV2 and TRBJ2-2; 9 bases are a match to TRBD2. Germline V gives CDR1 SNHLY, CDR2 FYNNEI. With 4 bases clipped from V and 5 bases from J, the junction kept 20 bases outside the gene matches. The CDR3 totals 20 residues. CDR3 coding DNA: TGTGCCAGCAGTGCGGAGGGTACCCCGCGGGGGGGCCGTGGAACCGGGGAGCTGTTTTTT. Protein product: CASSAEGTPRGGRGTGELFF. The full variable domain, completed using reference TRBV2 and TRBJ2-2, is EPEVTQTPSHQVTQMGQEVILRCVPISNHLYFYWYRQILGQKVEFLVSFYNNEISEKSEIFDDQFSVERPDGSNFTLKIRSTKLEDSAMYFCASSAEGTPRGGRGTGELFFGEGSRLTVL.

The rearrangement uses TRBV7-8 and TRBJ1-5; D is uncertain. From germline, CDR1 is SGHVS and CDR2 FQNEAQ. The CDR3 is made up of 16 amino acids. The ends were cut back, 1 base at V and 0 bases at J, with 10 bases in the middle. The CDR3: CASSLEGTNSNQPQHF. The CDR3 region has the DNA TGTGCCAGCAGCTTAGAAGGCACCAATAGCAATCAGCCCCAGCATTTT.

The V and J genes are TRBV6-5 and TRBJ1-4; tentatively, D is TRBD1 (6 bases). Germline V gene sequence: CDR1 MNHEY, CDR2 SVGAGI. This CDR3 contains 15 residues. V was trimmed by 6 bases and J by 0 bases, leaving 11 bases between them. This chain's CDR3 is CASRGTGTTNEKLFF. CDR3 DNA sequence: TGTGCCAGCAGGGGAACAGGGACAACTAATGAAAAACTGTTTTTT.

The CDR3 DNA follows: TGTGCCAGCAGCCTTCAGGATTCCGGCTACACCTTC. This encodes CASSLQDSGYTF. The chain is built from TRBV3-1 (or the pseudogene TRBV3-2) and TRBJ1-2; D is unclear. Trimming cost V 4 bases and J 8 bases, with 11 bases left between them. The CDR3 covers 12 residues. Germline lookup yields CDR1 LGHDT and CDR2 YNNKEL (reference sequence).

As DNA, the CDR3 is TGTGCCTGGAGAAACTCTGGAAACACCATATATTTT. It encodes CAWRNSGNTIYF. The chain is built from TRBV30 and TRBJ1-3; no clear D gene. CDR1 is GTSNPN and CDR2 is SVGIG in the germline V gene (reference sequence). Deletions cut 3 bases from V and 0 bases from J, with 3 bases between. The CDR3 is made up of 12 amino acids.